What follows are 4 T cell receptor beta chains derived from one specimen sequenced in a study of cytomegalovirus exposure and HLA in healthy donors. A multiplex PCR was run with 60 Vbeta primers and 13 Jbeta primers. Libraries were prepared by immunoSEQ multiplex PCR; TCRdb keeps only in-frame clonotypes and omits some of them. The sample lists roughly 82,000 clones, around 70% seen once, with 11% in the top ten. Sequencing input: PBMCs. These receptors originate from a woman between 40 and 55 years old in good health and CMV-seropositive.

This chain links TRBV27 with TRBJ1-1, with D possibly TRBD1 on 5 matching bases. This CDR3 has 14 residues. Per germline, CDR1 MNHEY and CDR2 SMNVEV (reference sequence). V dropped 5 bases and J dropped 0 bases, with 10 bases sitting between them. In nucleotides, the CDR3 is TGTGCCAGCAGTCCCTCGACAGTGAACACTGAAGCTTTCTTT. It translates to CASSPSTVNTEAFF.

This clone showed up just once. CDR3 DNA sequence: TGTGCCAGCAGCCAAGAGGAGACTAGCGGGGTAAACATTCAGTACTTC. Translated, it gives CASSQEETSGVNIQYF. The chain uses TRBV4-2 and TRBJ2-4; the match to TRBD2 covers 11 bases. Germline CDR1 and CDR2: LGHNA and YNFKEQ. The CDR3 covers 16 residues. J was trimmed by 6 bases and V by 0 bases; bases with no gene match: 4.

The rearrangement joins TRBV6-5 to TRBJ2-7; D possibly corresponds to TRBD2 (6 bases). The length of the CDR3 is 11 residues. Germline loops: CDR1 MNHEY, CDR2 SVGAGI. Trimming took 10 bases from V and 4 from J, leaving 11 bases between them. This CDR3 is CATVGGYEQYF. For the CDR3, the DNA is TGTGCCACCGTCGGAGGGTACGAGCAGTACTTC.

The rearrangement links TRBV5-4 to TRBJ1-2; tentatively, D is TRBD1 (5 bases). The CDR3 consists of 15 residues. The germline CDR1 and CDR2 sequences are SGHNT and YYREEE (reference sequence). V lost 1 base and J lost 8, with 18 bases in between. The CDR3 DNA sequence: TGTGCCAGCAGCTTGAGGGCAGGGCGCGCCGGGGGCTACACCTTC. Translated: CASSLRAGRAGGYTF. Complete variable domain (other parts from reference TRBV5-4 and TRBJ1-2): ETGVTQSPTHLIKTRGQQVTLRCSSQSGHNTVSWYQQALGQGPQFIFQYYREEENGRGNFPPRFSGLQFPNYSSELNVNALELDDSALYLCASSLRAGRAGGYTFGSGTRLTVV.